This TCR beta chain appears in the sequencing data of a study of blood T cell repertoires in COVID-19. Overall study: The cDNA or gDNA used as material had been derived from T cells, B-cell-depleted T cells, or PBMCs.

Clones were sequenced by immunoSEQ multiplex PCR, and TCRdb holds only the in-frame ones, with some missing. Among 25,000 to 35,000 clones listed, around 88% were seen once. This receptor was taken from a human donor in a cohort sampled during active COVID-19. Sequencing input: peripheral blood.

The CDR3 sequence: CASGKWGAGNTIYF. In DNA, the CDR3 is TGTGCCAGCGGAAAGTGGGGGGCTGGAAACACCATATATTTT. J is TRBJ1-3 and V is TRBV25-1; possible D gene TRBD1, 5 bases. Germline CDR1 and CDR2: MGHDK and SYGVNS. Trimming pared 8 bases from V and 2 bases from J, leaving 13 bases between. This CDR3 is built from 14 residues.